The entry below gives a single TCR beta chain sequence along with its context. The data originate from a study of blood T cell repertoires in COVID-19. For the study at large: The origin of the acute and convalescent COVID-19 samples was the United States, Italy and Spain. PBMCs, B-cell-depleted T cells, or T cells provided the cDNA or gDNA that made up the material.

Original processing methods: Amplification of reference gene primers provided the estimated nucleated cell counts. Clones were read by immunoSEQ multiplex PCR, and TCRdb kept only the in-frame ones, dropping some. D and trimming come from the DNA, and the V and J calls and clone size come from that table. This sample yields 270,000 or so clones, of which 80% to 90% are seen a single time; around 4.6% belongs to the top ten. V gave up 5 bases and J gave up 6 bases, with 15 bases separating them. The length of the CDR3 is 14 residues. Germline assignment: CDR1 MNHEY and CDR2 SVGAGI. Sequencing used peripheral blood. V and J are TRBV6-5 and TRBJ2-3; unclear D gene. The TCR originated in a woman in her thirties or forties who had recovered from COVID-19. The CDR3 DNA reads TGTGCCAGCAGTCCCGATACCCGTGAGGATACGCAGTATTTT. It codes for CASSPDTREDTQYF.